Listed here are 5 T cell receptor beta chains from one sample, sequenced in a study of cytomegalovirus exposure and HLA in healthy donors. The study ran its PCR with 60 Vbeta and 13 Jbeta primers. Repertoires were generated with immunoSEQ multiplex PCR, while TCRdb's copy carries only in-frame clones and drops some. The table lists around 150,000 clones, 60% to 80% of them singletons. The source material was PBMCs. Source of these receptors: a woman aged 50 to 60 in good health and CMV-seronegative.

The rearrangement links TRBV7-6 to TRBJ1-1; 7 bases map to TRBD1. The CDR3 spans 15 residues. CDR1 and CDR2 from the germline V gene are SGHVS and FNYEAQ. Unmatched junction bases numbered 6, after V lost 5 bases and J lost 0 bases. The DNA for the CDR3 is TGTGCCAGCAGCCCGAGGGGACAGCTGAACACTGAAGCTTTCTTT. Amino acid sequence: CASSPRGQLNTEAFF.

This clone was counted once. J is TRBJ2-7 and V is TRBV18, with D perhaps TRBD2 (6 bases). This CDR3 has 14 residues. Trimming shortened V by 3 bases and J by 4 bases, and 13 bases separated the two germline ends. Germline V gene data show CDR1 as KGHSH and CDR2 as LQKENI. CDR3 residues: CASSPAMGGYEQYF. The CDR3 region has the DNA TGTGCCAGCTCACCGGCGATGGGGGGTTACGAGCAGTACTTC.

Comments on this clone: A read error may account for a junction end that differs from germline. CDR3 residues: CASSLSASVNEQLF. For the CDR3, the DNA is TGCGCCAGCAGCTTGTCTGCTAGCGTCAATGAGCAGCTCTTC. J is TRBJ2-1 and V is TRBV5-1, with a tentative D call TRBD2 (6 bases). This CDR3 has 14 residues. CDR1 and CDR2 from the germline V gene are SGHRS and YFSETQ.

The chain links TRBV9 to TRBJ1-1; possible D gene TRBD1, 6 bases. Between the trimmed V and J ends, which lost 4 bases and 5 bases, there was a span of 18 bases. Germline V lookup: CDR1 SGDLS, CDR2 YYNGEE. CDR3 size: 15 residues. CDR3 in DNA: TGTGCCAGCAGCTTCTTTACAGGGTCTGGGACTGAAGCTTTCTTT. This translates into CASSFFTGSGTEAFF.

The CDR3 DNA is TGCGCCAGCAGCCCCGAGCGCAGCAACACTGAAGCTTTCTTT. This encodes CASSPERSNTEAFF. The chain carries TRBV5-1 and TRBJ1-1, with no clear D. CDR1 SGHRS and CDR2 YFSETQ come from the germline V gene. The CDR3 spans 14 residues. Trimming shortened V by 4 bases and J by 2 bases, and 12 bases separated the two germline ends.